The rows below give T cell receptor beta chains drawn from one sample of a study of glioma-infiltrating T cells. TCRdb reprocessed the multiplex PCR reads with MiXCR, giving one entry per CDR3 protein. The sample includes 400,000 or so distinct CDR3 sequences, less than 50% of them seen just once. Specimen: glioma tissue, nonneoplastic brain tissue, or PBMCs (not recorded which). These TCRs come from a human donor with low-grade glioma or glioblastoma, undergoing nonglioma brain surgery, or in good health (not recorded which). Each CDR3 is given with its conserved first and last residue. D genes are given only for firm matches. Only some rows state a clone size, as once, few, many or a class for expanded clones.

v_call: TRBV27
j_call: TRBJ2-1
clone_size: many
d_call: TRBD2
cdr3_aa: CASNRDRLAGSSYNEQFF
cdr3_nt: TGTGCCAGCAACCGGGACAGACTAGCGGGCAGCTCCTACAATGAGCAGTTCTTC

v_call: TRBV28
j_call: TRBJ1-1
clone_size: few
d_call: .
cdr3_aa: CASSLTSRFEAFF
cdr3_nt: TGTGCCAGCAGCTTAACCAGCCGGTTTGAAGCTTTCTTT

v_call: TRBV20-1
j_call: TRBJ2-7
clone_size: few
d_call: TRBD2
cdr3_aa: CSAHQWASGRYEQYF
cdr3_nt: TGCAGTGCCCACCAATGGGCTAGCGGGAGATACGAGCAGTACTTC

v_call: TRBV27
j_call: TRBJ2-7
clone_size: many
d_call: .
cdr3_aa: CASSPTYSYEQYF
cdr3_nt: TGTGCCAGCAGTCCCACCTATTCCTACGAGCAGTACTTC

v_call: TRBV20-1
j_call: TRBJ1-1
clone_size: few
d_call: .
cdr3_aa: CSAPGRVNTEAFF
cdr3_nt: TGCAGTGCCCCCGGCAGGGTGAACACTGAAGCTTTCTTT

v_call: TRBV27
j_call: TRBJ2-6
clone_size: .
d_call: .
cdr3_aa: CASTFLGSSSGANVLTF
cdr3_nt: TGTGCCAGCACCTTCCTTGGCAGCAGCTCTGGGGCCAACGTCCTGACTTTC

v_call: TRBV6-9
j_call: TRBJ2-3
clone_size: .
d_call: TRBD2
cdr3_aa: CASSSWTSGITDTQYF
cdr3_nt: TGTGCCAGCAGTTCATGGACTAGCGGAATCACAGATACGCAGTATTTT

v_call: TRBV28
j_call: TRBJ2-7
clone_size: many
d_call: .
cdr3_aa: CASSWGRYEQYF
cdr3_nt: TGTGCCAGCAGTTGGGGGAGATACGAGCAGTACTTC

v_call: TRBV2
j_call: TRBJ2-3
clone_size: .
d_call: .
cdr3_aa: CASRDGRDTQYF
cdr3_nt: TGTGCCAGCAGGGACGGGAGAGATACGCAGTATTTT

v_call: TRBV27
j_call: TRBJ2-7
clone_size: few
d_call: TRBD1
cdr3_aa: CASSPTTGVQEQYF
cdr3_nt: TGTGCCAGCAGTCCAACGACAGGGGTGCAAGAGCAGTACTTC

v_call: TRBV19
j_call: TRBJ2-7
clone_size: .
d_call: .
cdr3_aa: CASSIDPRREQYF
cdr3_nt: TGTGCCAGTAGTATAGATCCTCGAAGGGAGCAGTACTTC

v_call: TRBV11-1
j_call: TRBJ2-6
clone_size: .
d_call: .
cdr3_aa: CASGYAGANVLTF
cdr3_nt: TGTGCCAGCGGCTACGCCGGGGCCAACGTCCTGACTTTC

v_call: TRBV28
j_call: TRBJ1-5
clone_size: many
d_call: TRBD1
cdr3_aa: CASTLGQGSNQPQHF
cdr3_nt: TGTGCCAGCACTCTGGGACAGGGTAGCAATCAGCCCCAGCATTTT

v_call: TRBV12-3/TRBV12-4
j_call: TRBJ2-7
clone_size: .
d_call: .
cdr3_aa: CASSWTAGSYEQYF
cdr3_nt: TGTGCCAGCAGTTGGACTGCGGGCTCCTACGAGCAGTACTTC

v_call: TRBV18
j_call: TRBJ2-7
clone_size: few
d_call: .
cdr3_aa: CASSDRAMGYEQYF
cdr3_nt: TGTGCCAGCTCAGACCGGGCCATGGGGTACGAGCAGTACTTC

v_call: TRBV12-3/TRBV12-4
j_call: TRBJ2-7
clone_size: .
d_call: .
cdr3_aa: CASSGKVRTYEQYF
cdr3_nt: TGTGCCAGCAGTGGGAAAGTTAGAACCTACGAGCAGTACTTC

v_call: TRBV20-1
j_call: TRBJ2-1
clone_size: few
d_call: TRBD2
cdr3_aa: CSATSGSEGNEQFF
cdr3_nt: TGCAGTGCTACGAGCGGGAGCGAGGGGAATGAGCAGTTCTTC

v_call: TRBV2
j_call: TRBJ2-3
clone_size: .
d_call: TRBD2
cdr3_aa: CASRPGTSGYTDTQYF
cdr3_nt: TGTGCCAGCCGCCCTGGGACTAGCGGATACACAGATACGCAGTATTTT

v_call: TRBV27
j_call: TRBJ1-2
clone_size: .
d_call: .
cdr3_aa: CASSRSSTGFHGYTF
cdr3_nt: TGTGCCAGCAGCCGTAGCTCTACAGGGTTTCATGGCTACACCTTC

v_call: TRBV10-3
j_call: TRBJ1-1
clone_size: once
d_call: .
cdr3_aa: CAITGGWPEAFF
cdr3_nt: TGTGCCATCACCGGGGGGTGGCCAGAAGCTTTCTTT

v_call: TRBV12-3/TRBV12-4
j_call: TRBJ1-5
clone_size: .
d_call: .
cdr3_aa: CASSLVSGYQPQHF
cdr3_nt: TGTGCCAGCAGTTTAGTGTCGGGGTATCAGCCCCAGCATTTT

v_call: TRBV6-1
j_call: TRBJ2-5
clone_size: many
d_call: TRBD2
cdr3_aa: CASLRREPETQYF
cdr3_nt: TGTGCCAGCCTGAGGCGGGAGCCTGAAACCCAGTACTTC

v_call: TRBV20-1
j_call: TRBJ1-2
clone_size: .
d_call: .
cdr3_aa: CSARPFRGTYWGYTF
cdr3_nt: TGCAGTGCTAGACCCTTCCGCGGCACCTACTGGGGCTACACCTTC

v_call: TRBV4-2
j_call: TRBJ2-7
clone_size: .
d_call: .
cdr3_aa: CASSPFKWGFSYEQYF
cdr3_nt: TGTGCCAGCAGCCCTTTCAAGTGGGGGTTCTCCTACGAGCAGTACTTC

v_call: TRBV3-1
j_call: TRBJ1-5
clone_size: few
d_call: .
cdr3_aa: CASSSGGGEDNQPQHF
cdr3_nt: TGTGCCAGCTCTAGTGGGGGGGGGGAGGACAATCAGCCCCAGCATTTT

v_call: TRBV4-1
j_call: TRBJ2-7
clone_size: few
d_call: TRBD2
cdr3_aa: CASSQDAGTSAKLEQYF
cdr3_nt: TGCGCCAGCAGCCAAGATGCTGGGACTAGCGCCAAGCTGGAGCAGTACTTC

v_call: TRBV7-3
j_call: TRBJ1-1
clone_size: .
d_call: .
cdr3_aa: CASSSDGLNTEAFF
cdr3_nt: TGTGCCAGCAGTTCGGACGGGTTGAACACTGAAGCTTTCTTT

v_call: TRBV27
j_call: TRBJ2-7
clone_size: .
d_call: .
cdr3_aa: CASRTSSREQYF
cdr3_nt: TGTGCCAGCAGGACCTCGTCAAGGGAGCAGTACTTC

v_call: TRBV4-2
j_call: TRBJ2-3
clone_size: .
d_call: .
cdr3_aa: CASSQETDGGTQYF
cdr3_nt: TGTGCCAGCAGCCAAGAAACTGACGGAGGAACGCAGTATTTT

v_call: TRBV19
j_call: TRBJ1-5
clone_size: few
d_call: TRBD1
cdr3_aa: CASSTDRGNQPQHF
cdr3_nt: TGTGCCAGTAGTACCGACAGGGGCAATCAGCCCCAGCATTTT

v_call: TRBV24-1
j_call: TRBJ2-1
clone_size: few
d_call: .
cdr3_aa: CATSDPRSPSDYNEQFF
cdr3_nt: TGTGCCACCAGTGATCCCCGGTCTCCGTCTGACTACAATGAGCAGTTCTTC

v_call: TRBV2
j_call: TRBJ2-5
clone_size: few
d_call: TRBD2
cdr3_aa: CASTGGTTQAQYF
cdr3_nt: TGTGCCAGCACTGGGGGGACTACTCAGGCCCAGTACTTC

v_call: TRBV20-1
j_call: TRBJ2-2
clone_size: once
d_call: TRBD1
cdr3_aa: CSAKGQVIGELFF
cdr3_nt: TGCAGTGCTAAAGGACAGGTCATCGGGGAGCTGTTTTTT

v_call: TRBV18
j_call: TRBJ2-1
clone_size: .
d_call: TRBD2
cdr3_aa: CASSPELAGVVNEQFF
cdr3_nt: TGTGCCAGCTCACCTGAACTAGCGGGAGTTGTTAATGAGCAGTTCTTC

v_call: TRBV7-9
j_call: TRBJ2-1
clone_size: .
d_call: TRBD2
cdr3_aa: CASSLMGTTLDNEQFF
cdr3_nt: TGTGCCAGCAGCTTAATGGGGACTACACTTGATAATGAGCAGTTCTTC

v_call: TRBV7-9
j_call: TRBJ2-7
clone_size: .
d_call: .
cdr3_aa: CASSQVVGSYEQYF
cdr3_nt: TGTGCCAGCAGCCAAGTAGTCGGGAGTTACGAGCAGTACTTC

v_call: TRBV11-2
j_call: TRBJ2-3
clone_size: once
d_call: .
cdr3_aa: CASSLSHGGGGTDTQYF
cdr3_nt: TGTGCCAGCAGCTTAAGTCACGGGGGAGGTGGGACAGATACGCAGTATTTT

v_call: TRBV27
j_call: TRBJ1-3
clone_size: few
d_call: .
cdr3_aa: CASSLYSPRAGNTIYF
cdr3_nt: TGTGCCAGCAGTTTATATAGCCCCAGAGCTGGAAACACCATATATTTT

v_call: TRBV4-3
j_call: TRBJ1-2
clone_size: .
d_call: .
cdr3_aa: CASSQVPVILYGYTF
cdr3_nt: TGCGCCAGCAGCCAAGTCCCGGTTATACTGTATGGCTACACCTTC

v_call: TRBV2
j_call: TRBJ1-2
clone_size: few
d_call: .
cdr3_aa: CASGWTPNYGYTF
cdr3_nt: TGTGCCAGCGGATGGACACCCAACTATGGCTACACCTTC

v_call: TRBV9
j_call: TRBJ1-2
clone_size: .
d_call: .
cdr3_aa: CASSADWGRGYTF
cdr3_nt: TGTGCCAGCAGCGCAGATTGGGGACGCGGCTACACCTTC

v_call: TRBV4-2
j_call: TRBJ2-1
clone_size: .
d_call: .
cdr3_aa: CASSQDRREKSSYNEQFF
cdr3_nt: TGTGCCAGCAGCCAAGATAGGAGGGAGAAAAGCTCCTACAATGAGCAGTTCTTC

v_call: TRBV29-1
j_call: TRBJ2-1
clone_size: .
d_call: .
cdr3_aa: CSVDREASYNEQFF
cdr3_nt: TGCAGCGTTGATAGGGAGGCATCCTACAATGAGCAGTTCTTC

v_call: TRBV6-1
j_call: TRBJ2-7
clone_size: few
d_call: .
cdr3_aa: CASSRTKVPYEQYF
cdr3_nt: TGTGCCAGCAGCCGCACAAAGGTACCCTACGAGCAGTACTTC

v_call: TRBV6-1
j_call: TRBJ2-5
clone_size: many
d_call: .
cdr3_aa: CASSSPGLKETQYF
cdr3_nt: TGTGCCAGCAGTTCTCCCGGGCTTAAAGAGACCCAGTACTTC